One sample yielded the 27 T cell receptor beta chains listed below, sequenced in a study of blood T cells in healthy people across ages. Combining a sample-barcoded 5' primer with a J-beta primer mix, a second PCR ran for roughly 7 to 12 cycles. TCRdb re-called the 5' RACE reads with MiXCR, one entry per CDR3 protein. The table lists just under 900,000 distinct CDR3 sequences, around 30% of them singletons. The sequencing sample was made of blood. The receptors derive from a woman aged 80 or over in good health.

This clonotype has a handful of counts. This chain links TRBV3-1 with TRBJ1-1, with unresolved D. Trimming left V 1 base short and J 1 base short, with 7 bases between. In germline, CDR1 is LGHDT, CDR2 YNNKEL (reference sequence). The CDR3 totals 14 residues. CDR3 region: CASSQGPGNTEAFF. CDR3 bases: TGTGCCAGCAGCCAAGGTCCAGGGAACACTGAAGCTTTCTTT.

V usage is TRBV18 and J usage is TRBJ1-2, with D perhaps matching TRBD1 (6 bases). Trimming cost V 0 bases and J 8 bases, with 13 bases left between them. The CDR3 covers 14 residues. Germline V CDR1 and CDR2: KGHSH, LQKENI. The CDR3 DNA follows: TGTGCCAGCTCACCACCAGGGGGAAGAGGAGGCTACACCTTC. Its translation: CASSPPGGRGGYTF.

As concerns this clonotype: One base away lies a much larger clone, so this may be a sequencing read error. The rearrangement uses TRBV5-1 and TRBJ2-3, with D possibly matching TRBD2 (6 bases). The CDR3 spans 16 residues. Germline V CDR1 and CDR2: SGHRS, YFSETQ. The V end lost 4 bases, the J end lost 3 bases, and 18 bases lay between the germline ends. The CDR3 DNA sequence: TGCGCCAGCAGCCCTGGGTGTGGGGGGATTACAGATACGCAGTATTTT. This gives the protein CASSPGCGGITDTQYF.

There are many counts of this clonotype. The chain couples TRBV12-3 or TRBV12-4 to TRBJ1-2; a weak D match, TRBD1 (5 bases). The CDR3 is 14 residues long. The germline V and J ends were trimmed by 7 bases and 0 bases, with 12 bases remaining between them. The CDR3 bases are TGTGCCAGCACCTTGGGGGGGACTAACTATGGCTACACCTTC. It is translated as CASTLGGTNYGYTF.

A few counts support this clonotype. The chain uses TRBV7-2 and TRBJ2-3, with 8 nucleotides matching TRBD2. The CDR3 runs 14 residues. Germline trimming cut 5 bases from V and 5 bases from J; bases unmatched to any gene: 6. From germline, CDR1 is SGHTA and CDR2 FQGNSA. The CDR3 DNA sequence: TGTGCCAGCAGCGTCGGGGGGGACCAAGATACGCAGTATTTT. Amino acids: CASSVGGDQDTQYF. The full variable domain, rest sourced from reference TRBV7-2 and TRBJ2-3, is GAGVSQSPSNKVTEKGKDVELRCDPISGHTALYWYRQSLGQGLEFLIYFQGNSAPDKSGLPSDRFSAERTGGSVSTLTIQRTQQEDSAVYLCASSVGGDQDTQYFGPGTRLTVL.

This chain joins TRBV7-9 and TRBJ2-4; TRBD2 agrees at 10 bases. The DNA end lines up better with TRBJ2-7; the J call may be wrong. Germline V CDR1 and CDR2: SEHNR, FQNEAQ (reference sequence). The CDR3 totals 16 residues. The DNA of the CDR3 is TGTGCCAGCAGCTTAAACCCTAGCGGGAGCTCCTACGAGCAGTACTTC. It codes for CASSLNPSGSSYEQYF.

This clonotype was observed once. Germline and junction disagree at one end, which may indicate a read error. The chain employs TRBV12-3 or TRBV12-4 and TRBJ2-3; D remains unclear. The CDR3 extends over 12 amino acids. CDR3 loop: CASSSIADAQYF. CDR3 DNA sequence: TGTGCCAGCAGTTCAATAGCAGATGCGCAGTATTTT.

This clonotype showed up many times. The V gene is TRBV7-2, the J gene TRBJ2-7; TRBD2 aligns across 11 bases. This CDR3 has 17 amino acids. Germline V lookup: CDR1 SGHTA, CDR2 FQGNSA. The J segment lost 3 bases and the V segment lost 4 bases, leaving 11 bases of the junction unmatched. The CDR3 sequence: CASSSRLGTSGNYEQYF. The DNA for the CDR3 is TGTGCCAGCAGCTCCAGACTCGGGACTAGCGGAAACTACGAGCAGTACTTC.

This clonotype was found many times. This chain uses TRBV5-1 with TRBJ2-5, with D unresolved. The V gene lost 0 bases and the J gene lost 5 bases, with 11 bases spanning the gap. The CDR3 consists of 14 residues. Germline loops: CDR1 SGHRS, CDR2 YFSETQ. In nucleotides, the CDR3 is TGCGCCAGCAGCTTGGAACGTACCGGGGAGACCCAGTACTTC. It translates to CASSLERTGETQYF.

This clonotype came up a few times. This chain connects TRBV7-2 to TRBJ2-5; D uncertain. Germline V lookup: CDR1 SGHTA, CDR2 FQGNSA. V lost 5 bases, J lost 11 bases, and 21 bases lay in between. CDR3 length equals 14 residues. In DNA, the CDR3 is TGTGCCAGCAGCCCTGGGGTAGGGAACTACAAGCAGTACTTC. Translated, it gives CASSPGVGNYKQYF.

This clonotype was counted at least ten times. V gene TRBV21-1 combines with J gene TRBJ2-5; the table's D call, TRBD2, was not checked against the DNA. TRBV21-1 is recorded as a pseudogene. This CDR3 region has 12 residues. CDR3 residues: CASKVPRETQYF. The CDR3 DNA follows: TGTGCCAGCAAAGTCCCCCGAGAGACCCAGTACTTC.

The table lists this clonotype with many counts. V and J are TRBV25-1 and TRBJ1-2; D ambiguous. V gave up 8 bases and J gave up 2 bases, with 9 bases separating them. CDR3 length: 12 residues. Germline CDR1 is MGHDK and CDR2 is SYGVNS. In DNA form, the CDR3 reads TGTGCCAGCCAGCGTGACAACTATGGCTACACCTTC. This sequence encodes CASQRDNYGYTF.

This clonotype was detected many times. The chain has TRBV9 and TRBJ2-3; TRBD2 aligns across 9 bases. This CDR3 has 14 residues. The V gene end was trimmed by 5 bases and the J gene end by 3 bases; junction bases not matched to a gene: 4. The germline V gene encodes CDR1 SGDLS and CDR2 YYNGEE. This chain's CDR3 is CASRGGGGTDTQYF. The CDR3 DNA follows: TGTGCCAGCAGAGGCGGGGGGGGTACAGATACGCAGTATTTT. The whole variable domain, filled in from reference TRBV9 and TRBJ2-3, reads DSGVTQTPKHLITATGQRVTLRCSPRSGDLSVYWYQQSLDQGLQFLIQYYNGEERAKGNILERFSAQQFPDLHSELNLSSLELGDSALYFCASRGGGGTDTQYFGPGTRLTVL.

With regard to this clonotype: This may be a read error, as it is one base from a much larger clone. The chain employs TRBV20-1 and TRBJ1-2; D remains unclear. Per germline, CDR1 DFQATT and CDR2 SNEGSKA (reference sequence). The CDR3 contains 13 residues. V was pared by 6 bases and J by 4 bases, with 15 bases between. CDR3 amino acids: CSAVLGGGYGYTF. The DNA of the CDR3 is TGCAGTGCCGTCCTAGGCGGAGGCTATGGCTACACCTTC.

This chain uses TRBV5-1 with TRBJ2-7, with D possibly TRBD1 on 5 matching bases. From germline, CDR1 is SGHRS and CDR2 YFSETQ. This CDR3 is 14 amino acids long. Trimming took off 7 bases at V and 0 bases at J, with 14 bases between the two ends. The CDR3 is CASQDSFSSYEQYF. The CDR3 region has the DNA TGCGCCAGCCAAGACAGCTTTAGCTCCTACGAGCAGTACTTC.

As to this clonotype: One end of the junction fails to match germline, which may point to a read error. In DNA, the CDR3 is TGTCCCAGCAGTTTAAGGGCAACAGGGGACGCTGAAGCTTTCTTT. The encoded protein is CPSSLRATGDAEAFF. This chain links TRBV12-3 or TRBV12-4 with TRBJ1-1; TRBD1 matches at 7 bases. CDR3 length: 15 amino acids.

V usage is TRBV27 and J usage is TRBJ1-5; TRBD1 matches at 7 bases. CDR1 MNHEY and CDR2 SMNVEV come from the germline V gene (reference sequence). This CDR3 comprises 15 residues. V was clipped by 6 bases and J by 0 bases; unmatched bases: 5. The CDR3 here is CASRQDRTSNQPQHF. CDR3 DNA: TGTGCCAGCAGGCAGGACAGGACTAGCAATCAGCCCCAGCATTTT.

A few counts support this clonotype. This chain connects TRBV10-2 to TRBJ2-2; D gene unclear. Germline CDR1 is WSHSY and CDR2 is SAAADI. The CDR3 has 15 amino acids. Trimming left V 4 bases short and J 6 bases short, with 15 bases between. CDR3 DNA sequence: TGCGCCAGCAGTGTCGCAACCTCCAGAGCCGGGGAGCTGTTTTTT. Translated, it gives CASSVATSRAGELFF.

V and J are TRBV7-2 and TRBJ2-2, with no clear D. V was trimmed by 5 bases and J by 4 bases, leaving 20 bases between them. The germline V gene encodes CDR1 SGHTA and CDR2 FQGNSA. The CDR3 sequence is 17 residues long. The DNA of the CDR3 is TGTGCCAGCAGCATTGGTGGCAGCCTTCTCAGCACCGGGGAGCTGTTTTTT. Its protein is CASSIGGSLLSTGELFF.

This clonotype appeared a few times. CDR3 nucleotide sequence: TGTGCCAGCCCGGGACAGTCGCAAGAGACCCAGTACTTC. Amino acid sequence: CASPGQSQETQYF. The chain links TRBV2 to TRBJ2-5; 7 bases match TRBD1. The CDR3 has 13 amino acids. Germline values: CDR1 SNHLY, CDR2 FYNNEI. With V trimmed by 8 bases and J by 2 bases, 5 bases remained unmatched.

Concerning this clonotype itself: A read error may be the cause here, since a much bigger clone is one base away. The chain uses TRBV5-1 and TRBJ2-5, with no clear D. Looked up from germline, CDR1 is SGHRS and CDR2 is YFSETQ. V dropped 0 bases and J dropped 11 bases, with 14 bases sitting between them. The CDR3 runs to 13 residues. The CDR3 nucleotides are TGCGCCAGCAGCTTGGAAAGAGGTAATGAGCAGTACTTC. This translates into CASSLERGNEQYF.

This clonotype was observed a handful of times. A single base separates this from a much larger clone, so it may be a read error. The rearrangement joins TRBV7-2 to TRBJ2-5; 8 bases are shared with TRBD2. CDR3 size: 15 residues. CDR1 SGHTA and CDR2 FQGNSA come from the germline V gene. The CDR3 protein is CAGSLGGLVGETQYF. The DNA of the CDR3 is TGTGCCGGCAGCTTAGGGGGACTAGTGGGAGAGACCCAGTACTTC.

The chain joins TRBV6-2 or TRBV6-3 to TRBJ2-1; 13 bases line up with TRBD2. Germline trimming cut 2 bases from V and 9 bases from J; bases unmatched to any gene: 13. This CDR3 has 18 amino acids. CDR1 and CDR2 from the germline V gene are MNHEY and SVGEGT. The CDR3 nucleotides read TGTGCCAGCAGTTACCGGGGGGCAACTAGCGGGAGGGCCGCTGAGCAGTTCTTC. Residues: CASSYRGATSGRAAEQFF.

The chain combines TRBV12-3 or TRBV12-4 with TRBJ1-6; D is possibly TRBD1 (6 bases). V shed 4 bases and J shed 7 bases, with 11 bases lying between them. This CDR3 has 14 amino acids. The CDR3 sequence: CASSYGQRNSPLHF. As DNA, the CDR3 is TGTGCCAGCAGTTACGGACAGAGAAATTCACCCCTCCACTTT.

The chain joins TRBV12-3 or TRBV12-4 to TRBJ2-7, with a weak D call TRBD2 (7 bases). The CDR3 spans 15 residues. Between the trimmed V and J ends, which lost 6 bases and 2 bases, there was a span of 17 bases. CDR3 DNA sequence: TGTGCCAGCAGCCCTAGGGGGGGTGCGACCTACGAGCAGTACTTC. It yields the protein CASSPRGGATYEQYF.

On this clonotype: This sequence may be a read error, since a much larger clone differs from it by one base. The rearrangement uses TRBV28 and TRBJ2-5; D may be TRBD1 (6 bases). CDR3 length equals 11 residues. V was shortened by 11 bases and J by 11 bases, with 18 bases between the two germline ends. Germline V gene data show CDR1 as MDHEN and CDR2 as SYDVKM. CDR3 region: CALGRDNEQYF. CDR3 DNA: TGTGCCCTTGGACGGGACAATGAGCAGTACTTC.

This clonotype was found many times. The V and J genes are TRBV4-3 and TRBJ2-3; D not resolved. Germline CDR1 LGHNA, CDR2 YSLEER. The CDR3 is made up of 14 amino acids. V lost 0 bases and J lost 1, with 5 bases in between. CDR3 nucleotides: TGCGCCAGCAGCCAAGATCTGGGCACAGATACGCAGTATTTT. It specifies CASSQDLGTDTQYF.